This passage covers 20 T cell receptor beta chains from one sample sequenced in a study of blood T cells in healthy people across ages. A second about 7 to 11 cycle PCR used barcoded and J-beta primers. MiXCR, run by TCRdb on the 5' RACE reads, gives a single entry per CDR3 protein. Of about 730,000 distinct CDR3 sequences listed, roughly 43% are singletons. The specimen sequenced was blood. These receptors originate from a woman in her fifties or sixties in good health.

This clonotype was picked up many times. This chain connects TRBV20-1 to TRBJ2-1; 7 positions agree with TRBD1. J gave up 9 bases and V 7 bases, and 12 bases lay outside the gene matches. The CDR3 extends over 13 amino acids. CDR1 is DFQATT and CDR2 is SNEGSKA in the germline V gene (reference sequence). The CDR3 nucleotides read TGCAGTGTCGATAGGGGGCCCGGAAGTGAGCAGTTCTTC. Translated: CSVDRGPGSEQFF.

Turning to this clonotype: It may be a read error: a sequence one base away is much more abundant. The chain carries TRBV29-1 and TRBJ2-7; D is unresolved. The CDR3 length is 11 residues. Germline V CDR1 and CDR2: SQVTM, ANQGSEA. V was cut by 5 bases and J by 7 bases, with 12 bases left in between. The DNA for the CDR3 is TGCAGCGTTCCCCCCCTTAATGAGCAGTACTTC. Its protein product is CSVPPLNEQYF.

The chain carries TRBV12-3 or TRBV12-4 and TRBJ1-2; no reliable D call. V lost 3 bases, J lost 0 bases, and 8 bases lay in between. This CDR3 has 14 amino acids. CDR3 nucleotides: TGTGCCAGCAGTTTGTCTTATGCTAACTATGGCTACACCTTC. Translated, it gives CASSLSYANYGYTF.

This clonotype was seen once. The CDR3 DNA sequence: TGCGCCAGCAGCCTGACCCGTAATCTTGGCACCGGGGAGCTGTTTTTT. Its protein is CASSLTRNLGTGELFF. J is TRBJ2-2 and V is TRBV5-1; D gene unclear. Trimming removed 4 bases at V and 4 bases at J, with 17 bases between. The CDR3 length is 16 residues. Germline V gene sequence: CDR1 SGHRS, CDR2 YFSETQ.

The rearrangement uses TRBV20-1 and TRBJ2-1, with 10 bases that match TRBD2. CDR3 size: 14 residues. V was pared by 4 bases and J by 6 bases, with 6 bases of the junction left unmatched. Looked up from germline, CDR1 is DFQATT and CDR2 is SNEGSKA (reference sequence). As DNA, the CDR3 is TGCAGTGCTATTTCTAGCGGGAGACCCAATGAGCAGTTCTTC. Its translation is CSAISSGRPNEQFF.

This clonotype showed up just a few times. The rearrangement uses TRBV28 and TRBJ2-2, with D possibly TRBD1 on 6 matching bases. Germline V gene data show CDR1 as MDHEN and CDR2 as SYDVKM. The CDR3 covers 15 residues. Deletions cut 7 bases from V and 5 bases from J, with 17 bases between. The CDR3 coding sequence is TGTGCCAGCAAGTCCAGGGGACCGGGGACCGGGGAGCTGTTTTTT. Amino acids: CASKSRGPGTGELFF.

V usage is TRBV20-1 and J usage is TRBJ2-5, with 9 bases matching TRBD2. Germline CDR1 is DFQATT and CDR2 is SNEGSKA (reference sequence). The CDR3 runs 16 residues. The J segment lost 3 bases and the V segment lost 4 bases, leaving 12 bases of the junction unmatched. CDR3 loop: CSAKLGASGIKETQYF. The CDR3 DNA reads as TGCAGTGCTAAGTTGGGGGCTAGCGGGATTAAAGAGACCCAGTACTTC.

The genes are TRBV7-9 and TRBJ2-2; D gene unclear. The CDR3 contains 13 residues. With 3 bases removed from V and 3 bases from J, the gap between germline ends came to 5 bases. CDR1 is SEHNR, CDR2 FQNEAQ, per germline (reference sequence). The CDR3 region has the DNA TGTGCCAGCAGCTTTTCCGACACCGGGGAGCTGTTTTTT. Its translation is CASSFSDTGELFF.

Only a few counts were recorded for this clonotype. The CDR3 nucleotides are TGCAGCGCCGGGCCGAGGGGCGGGACGTACAATGAGCAGTACTTC. It is translated as CSAGPRGGTYNEQYF. The V and J genes are TRBV29-1 and TRBJ2-4, with D possibly TRBD2 on 6 matching bases. Trimming shortened V by 7 bases and J by 13 bases, and 29 bases separated the two germline ends. Looked up from germline, CDR1 is SQVTM and CDR2 is ANQGSEA. This CDR3 has 15 residues.

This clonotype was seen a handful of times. The CDR3 DNA is TGTGCCAGCAGCTTAGGGGCTACGATGGGCTCCTACGAGCAGTACTTC. It encodes CASSLGATMGSYEQYF. The chain has TRBV11-2 and TRBJ2-7; D unclear. The CDR3 length is 16 residues. Germline CDR1 SGHAT, CDR2 FQNNGV. V was trimmed by 1 base and J by 0 bases, leaving 13 bases between them.

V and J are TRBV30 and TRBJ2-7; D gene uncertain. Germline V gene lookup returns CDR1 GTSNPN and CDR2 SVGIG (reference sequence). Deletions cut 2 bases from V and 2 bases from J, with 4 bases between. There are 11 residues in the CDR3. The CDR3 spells CAWSTPYEQYF. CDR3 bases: TGTGCCTGGAGTACCCCCTACGAGCAGTACTTC.

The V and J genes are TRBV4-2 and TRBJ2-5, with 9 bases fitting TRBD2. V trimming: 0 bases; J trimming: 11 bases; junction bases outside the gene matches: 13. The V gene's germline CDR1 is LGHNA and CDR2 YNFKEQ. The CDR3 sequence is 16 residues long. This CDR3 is CASSQEVAGGYNEQYF. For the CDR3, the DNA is TGTGCCAGCAGCCAAGAGGTTGCGGGGGGGTACAATGAGCAGTACTTC.

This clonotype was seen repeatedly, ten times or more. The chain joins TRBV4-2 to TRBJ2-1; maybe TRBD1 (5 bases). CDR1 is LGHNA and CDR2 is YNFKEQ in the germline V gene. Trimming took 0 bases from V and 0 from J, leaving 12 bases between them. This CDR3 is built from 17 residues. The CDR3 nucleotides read TGTGCCAGCAGCCAAGAGGGGCATGCGGCCTCCTACAATGAGCAGTTCTTC. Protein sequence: CASSQEGHAASYNEQFF.

For the CDR3, the DNA is TGCAGTGCTAGTAGGGGAAACAGGGGACCCTACGAGCAGTACTTC. This codes for CSASRGNRGPYEQYF. The chain joins TRBV20-1 to TRBJ2-4; 7 bases are shared with TRBD1. The end of the DNA is better explained by TRBJ2-7, so the J call may be wrong. Looked up from germline, CDR1 is DFQATT and CDR2 is SNEGSKA (reference sequence). The CDR3 length is 15 residues.

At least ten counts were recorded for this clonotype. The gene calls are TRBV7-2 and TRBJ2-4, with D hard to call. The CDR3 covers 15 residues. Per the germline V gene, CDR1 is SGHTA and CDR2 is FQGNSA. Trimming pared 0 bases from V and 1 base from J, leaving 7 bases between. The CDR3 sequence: CASSLASLAKNIQYF. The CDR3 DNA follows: TGTGCCAGCAGCTTAGCCTCGCTGGCCAAAAACATTCAGTACTTC.

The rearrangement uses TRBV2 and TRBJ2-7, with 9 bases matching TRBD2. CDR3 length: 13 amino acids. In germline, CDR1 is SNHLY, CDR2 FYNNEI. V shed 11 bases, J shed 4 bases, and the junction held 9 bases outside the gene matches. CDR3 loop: CAAARREGYEQYF. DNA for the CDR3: TGTGCCGCGGCCCGGCGGGAGGGATACGAGCAGTACTTC.

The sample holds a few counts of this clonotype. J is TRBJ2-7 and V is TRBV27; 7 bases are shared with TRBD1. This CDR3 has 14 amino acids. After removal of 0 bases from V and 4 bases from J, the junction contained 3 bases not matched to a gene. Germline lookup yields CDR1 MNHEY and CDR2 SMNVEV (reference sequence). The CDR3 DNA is TGTGCCAGCAGTTTATCGGGACAGCAATACGAGCAGTACTTC. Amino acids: CASSLSGQQYEQYF.

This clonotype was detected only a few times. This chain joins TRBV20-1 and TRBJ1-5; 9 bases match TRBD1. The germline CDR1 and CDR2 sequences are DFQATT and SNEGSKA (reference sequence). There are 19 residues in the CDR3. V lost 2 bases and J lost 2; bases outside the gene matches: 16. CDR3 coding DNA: TGCAGTGCTAGAAGAGGTGGGACAGGGCCCCTCAGGGGCAATCAGCCCCAGCATTTT. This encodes CSARRGGTGPLRGNQPQHF.

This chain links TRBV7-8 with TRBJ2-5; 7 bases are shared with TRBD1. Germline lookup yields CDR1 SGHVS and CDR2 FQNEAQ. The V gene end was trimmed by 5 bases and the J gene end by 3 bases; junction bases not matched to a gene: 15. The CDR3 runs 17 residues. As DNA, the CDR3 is TGTGCCAGCAGCCCAAGAGGGACAGCCGATCAGAAAGAGACCCAGTACTTC. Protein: CASSPRGTADQKETQYF.

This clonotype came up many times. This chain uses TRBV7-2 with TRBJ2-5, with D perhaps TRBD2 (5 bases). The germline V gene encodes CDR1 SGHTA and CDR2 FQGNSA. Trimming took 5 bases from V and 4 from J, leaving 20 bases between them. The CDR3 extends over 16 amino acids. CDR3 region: CASSPPRGMGAETQYF. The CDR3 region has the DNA TGTGCCAGCAGCCCCCCTCGAGGGATGGGCGCAGAGACCCAGTACTTC.